This is a list of T cell receptor beta chains from one sample in a study of blood T cell repertoires in COVID-19. Method: immunoSEQ multiplex PCR; TCRdb's copy keeps in-frame clones and lacks some. The sample carries a few hundred thousand clones, around 89% recorded once. The sequencing input was PBMCs or T cells enriched from blood (not recorded which). The origin of the receptors is a woman aged 40 to 49 who had recovered from COVID-19. The CDR3 runs from the conserved cysteine through the conserved F or W. D genes are given only for firm matches. Clone size is not always given. Where it is, it says once, few, many or a class for expanded clones.

CDR3 length: 17
D gene: TRBD2
V gene: TRBV6-2/TRBV6-3
clone size: -
J gene: TRBJ2-7
CDR3 DNA: TGTGCCAGCAGTACCGGACTAGCGGGGGGCCTTACCTACGAGCAGTACTTC
CDR3 protein: CASSTGLAGGLTYEQYF

CDR3 length: 15
D gene: -
V gene: TRBV7-9
clone size: once
J gene: TRBJ1-6
CDR3 DNA: TGTGCCAGCAGCTCACAGGGTTCCTTTAATTCACCCCTCCACTTT
CDR3 protein: CASSSQGSFNSPLHF

CDR3 length: 17
D gene: TRBD1
V gene: TRBV9
clone size: -
J gene: TRBJ2-1
CDR3 DNA: TGTGCCAGCAGCGTAGGTACCCGGGACAGGGGGCGGAATGAGCAGTTCTTC
CDR3 protein: CASSVGTRDRGRNEQFF

CDR3 length: 15
D gene: -
V gene: TRBV9
clone size: -
J gene: TRBJ1-5
CDR3 DNA: TGTGCCAGCAGCGCCCAGGGGATTAGCAATCAGCCCCAGCATTTT
CDR3 protein: CASSAQGISNQPQHF

CDR3 length: 16
D gene: -
V gene: TRBV29-1
clone size: once
J gene: TRBJ2-3
CDR3 DNA: TGCAGCGTTGAAGATCGGAGGGGTGGGGCCCCAGATACGCAGTATTTT
CDR3 protein: CSVEDRRGGAPDTQYF

CDR3 length: 13
D gene: -
V gene: TRBV3-1/TRBV3-2
clone size: -
J gene: TRBJ1-1
CDR3 DNA: TGTGCCAGCAGCCATACAGAGAACACTGAAGCTTTCTTT
CDR3 protein: CASSHTENTEAFF

CDR3 length: 17
D gene: -
V gene: TRBV27
clone size: -
J gene: TRBJ1-5
CDR3 DNA: TGTGCCAGCAGACCTACCTACAGGACCTATAGCAATCAGCCCCAGCATTTT
CDR3 protein: CASRPTYRTYSNQPQHF

CDR3 length: 13
D gene: -
V gene: TRBV11-2
clone size: -
J gene: TRBJ1-2
CDR3 DNA: TGTGCCAGCAGCGGAACAGGATCCTATGGCTACACCTTC
CDR3 protein: CASSGTGSYGYTF

CDR3 length: 14
D gene: TRBD1
V gene: TRBV6-5
clone size: -
J gene: TRBJ2-7
CDR3 DNA: TGTGCCAGCAGTTTTTTGGACAGGGGGTACGAGCAGTACTTC
CDR3 protein: CASSFLDRGYEQYF

CDR3 length: 15
D gene: -
V gene: TRBV19
clone size: once
J gene: TRBJ1-3
CDR3 DNA: TGTGCCAGTAGCACACAGGTGGTGAGTGGAAACACCATATATTTT
CDR3 protein: CASSTQVVSGNTIYF

CDR3 length: 15
D gene: -
V gene: TRBV5-8
clone size: -
J gene: TRBJ1-3
CDR3 DNA: TGTGCCAGCAGTTGGCGGAGTAGCTCTGGAAACACCATATATTTT
CDR3 protein: CASSWRSSSGNTIYF

CDR3 length: 13
D gene: TRBD1
V gene: TRBV28
clone size: -
J gene: TRBJ1-2
CDR3 DNA: TGTGCCAGCAGGACAGGGGCCCCCTATGGCTACACCTTC
CDR3 protein: CASRTGAPYGYTF

CDR3 length: 13
D gene: -
V gene: TRBV28
clone size: -
J gene: TRBJ2-5
CDR3 DNA: TGTGCCAGCAGTCCAGGGTCCCAAGAGACCCAGTACTTC
CDR3 protein: CASSPGSQETQYF

CDR3 length: 16
D gene: TRBD2
V gene: TRBV19
clone size: -
J gene: TRBJ2-1
CDR3 DNA: TGTGCCAGTAGTACTCCTAGCGGGAGGGTTGCGAATGAGCAGTTCTTC
CDR3 protein: CASSTPSGRVANEQFF

CDR3 length: 16
D gene: TRBD1
V gene: TRBV4-3
clone size: -
J gene: TRBJ1-4
CDR3 DNA: TGCGCCAGCAGCCAAGGGGGGACAGCAACTAATGAAAAACTGTTTTTT
CDR3 protein: CASSQGGTATNEKLFF

CDR3 length: 17
D gene: -
V gene: TRBV4-2
clone size: -
J gene: TRBJ2-7
CDR3 DNA: TGTGCCAGCAGCTCTTTCCTTTCCGGACTCCTCAAGGGCGAGCAGTACTTC
CDR3 protein: CASSSFLSGLLKGEQYF

CDR3 length: 14
D gene: TRBD1
V gene: TRBV29-1
clone size: -
J gene: TRBJ2-7
CDR3 DNA: TGCAGCGTTGAGGACAGGGCTAATTACTACGAGCAGTACTTC
CDR3 protein: CSVEDRANYYEQYF

CDR3 length: 14
D gene: TRBD1
V gene: TRBV2
clone size: -
J gene: TRBJ2-7
CDR3 DNA: TGTGCCAGCAGTCCTGACAGGGGGCCCTACGAGCAGTACTTC
CDR3 protein: CASSPDRGPYEQYF

CDR3 length: 16
D gene: TRBD1
V gene: TRBV5-1
clone size: -
J gene: TRBJ2-3
CDR3 DNA: TGCGCCAGCAGCGCCGACAGGGGGATAGGCACAGATACGCAGTATTTT
CDR3 protein: CASSADRGIGTDTQYF

CDR3 length: 15
D gene: TRBD1
V gene: TRBV7-8
clone size: -
J gene: TRBJ2-1
CDR3 DNA: TGTGCCAGCAGCCTACCCTACGGACAGGGCGGAGAGCAGTTCTTC
CDR3 protein: CASSLPYGQGGEQFF

CDR3 length: 13
D gene: TRBD1
V gene: TRBV19
clone size: few
J gene: TRBJ2-7
CDR3 DNA: TGTGCCAGCTCCGACAGGGGAGACTACGAGCAGTACTTC
CDR3 protein: CASSDRGDYEQYF

CDR3 length: 15
D gene: -
V gene: TRBV6-5
clone size: -
J gene: TRBJ2-7
CDR3 DNA: TGTGCCAGCAGTTACGACAAGTCCCGCTCCTACGAGCAGTACTTC
CDR3 protein: CASSYDKSRSYEQYF

CDR3 length: 13
D gene: -
V gene: TRBV30
clone size: -
J gene: TRBJ1-2
CDR3 DNA: TGTGCCTGGAAAGGCTGGCGGGAGTTTGGCTACACCTTC
CDR3 protein: CAWKGWREFGYTF

CDR3 length: 13
D gene: -
V gene: TRBV29-1
clone size: -
J gene: TRBJ2-1
CDR3 DNA: TGCAGCGTTAGGGGGAGCTCCTACAATGAGCAGTTCTTC
CDR3 protein: CSVRGSSYNEQFF

CDR3 length: 19
D gene: TRBD1
V gene: TRBV5-1
clone size: -
J gene: TRBJ1-6
CDR3 DNA: TGCGCCAGCAGCTTGGAGGGGGCGCAAAGGATAGAGGGAGTTTCACCCCTCCACTTT
CDR3 protein: CASSLEGAQRIEGVSPLHF

CDR3 length: 19
D gene: TRBD2
V gene: TRBV4-1
clone size: -
J gene: TRBJ2-2
CDR3 DNA: TGCGCCAGCAGCCAAGAAAGGACTAGCGGGAGAATTTCCACCGGGGAGCTGTTTTTT
CDR3 protein: CASSQERTSGRISTGELFF

CDR3 length: 16
D gene: TRBD2
V gene: TRBV3-1/TRBV3-2
clone size: -
J gene: TRBJ2-7
CDR3 DNA: TGTGCCAGCAGCCAACCCCCGGGACTAGCGGGGGGTGAGCAGTACTTC
CDR3 protein: CASSQPPGLAGGEQYF

CDR3 length: 15
D gene: TRBD1
V gene: TRBV3-1/TRBV3-2
clone size: -
J gene: TRBJ2-3
CDR3 DNA: TGTGCCAGCAGCCCGGGACAGACTAGCACAGATACGCAGTATTTT
CDR3 protein: CASSPGQTSTDTQYF

CDR3 length: 13
D gene: -
V gene: TRBV6-2/TRBV6-3
clone size: once
J gene: TRBJ1-5
CDR3 DNA: TGTGCCAGCAGTTCCCCAGGGGTCCAGCCCCAGCATTTT
CDR3 protein: CASSSPGVQPQHF

CDR3 length: 13
D gene: TRBD2
V gene: TRBV7-3
clone size: -
J gene: TRBJ2-5
CDR3 DNA: TGTGCCAGCAGCACGGGACTAGTTGGGACCCAGTACTTC
CDR3 protein: CASSTGLVGTQYF

CDR3 length: 15
D gene: -
V gene: TRBV2
clone size: once
J gene: TRBJ2-2
CDR3 DNA: TGTGCCAGCAGTTCCTCGGGTCAGGGCACCGGGGAGCTGTTTTTT
CDR3 protein: CASSSSGQGTGELFF

CDR3 length: 15
D gene: -
V gene: TRBV27
clone size: -
J gene: TRBJ2-7
CDR3 DNA: TGTGCCAGCAGTTTATCGGGCCAGAGCTCCTACGAGCAGTACTTC
CDR3 protein: CASSLSGQSSYEQYF

CDR3 length: 15
D gene: -
V gene: TRBV12-5
clone size: -
J gene: TRBJ1-4
CDR3 DNA: TGTGCTAGTGGTTTTGTCATACCGCGTAATGAAAAACTGTTTTTT
CDR3 protein: CASGFVIPRNEKLFF

CDR3 length: 14
D gene: -
V gene: TRBV29-1
clone size: once
J gene: TRBJ2-7
CDR3 DNA: TGCAGCGTTATTAGCGTTTATGGTCGCTACGAGCAGTACTTC
CDR3 protein: CSVISVYGRYEQYF

CDR3 length: 15
D gene: TRBD2
V gene: TRBV7-2
clone size: -
J gene: TRBJ2-3
CDR3 DNA: TGTGCCAGCAGCTTCGGGCGGGGGAGCACAGATACGCAGTATTTT
CDR3 protein: CASSFGRGSTDTQYF

CDR3 length: 12
D gene: -
V gene: TRBV7-9
clone size: -
J gene: TRBJ2-7
CDR3 DNA: TGTGCCAGCAGCCCACAGGAATACGAGCAGTACTTC
CDR3 protein: CASSPQEYEQYF

CDR3 length: 14
D gene: -
V gene: TRBV7-3
clone size: -
J gene: TRBJ2-6
CDR3 DNA: TGTGCCAGCAGCCCAGGGTCCGGGGCCAACGTCCTGACTTTC
CDR3 protein: CASSPGSGANVLTF

CDR3 length: 14
D gene: -
V gene: TRBV6-4
clone size: -
J gene: TRBJ2-3
CDR3 DNA: TGTGCCAGCAGTGACGGGGTTAGCGGTAGTACGCAGTATTTT
CDR3 protein: CASSDGVSGSTQYF

CDR3 length: 14
D gene: TRBD2
V gene: TRBV6-5
clone size: once
J gene: TRBJ2-2
CDR3 DNA: TGTGCCAGCAGGGCTAGCGGAAGCACCGGGGAGCTGTTTTTT
CDR3 protein: CASRASGSTGELFF

CDR3 length: 15
D gene: TRBD1
V gene: TRBV7-2
clone size: -
J gene: TRBJ1-5
CDR3 DNA: TGTGCCAGCAGCTTGCAGGGGGCGAGCAATCAGCCCCAGCATTTT
CDR3 protein: CASSLQGASNQPQHF

CDR3 length: 14
D gene: -
V gene: TRBV18
clone size: -
J gene: TRBJ2-7
CDR3 DNA: TGTGCCAGCTCACCAAACAGACAGGCCTACGAGCAGTACTTC
CDR3 protein: CASSPNRQAYEQYF

CDR3 length: 18
D gene: TRBD2
V gene: TRBV11-2
clone size: -
J gene: TRBJ2-1
CDR3 DNA: TGTGCCAGCAGTTCCACCGGGACTAGCGGGAGGGGCTACAATGAGCAGTTCTTC
CDR3 protein: CASSSTGTSGRGYNEQFF

CDR3 length: 15
D gene: TRBD1
V gene: TRBV15
clone size: -
J gene: TRBJ2-7
CDR3 DNA: TGTGCCACCAGCACCGGGACAGCAATGAGCATCGAGCAGTACTTC
CDR3 protein: CATSTGTAMSIEQYF

CDR3 length: 16
D gene: -
V gene: TRBV9
clone size: -
J gene: TRBJ2-5
CDR3 DNA: TGTGCCAGCAGCGCCAGTGGAGGGGAGAATCAAGAGACCCAGTACTTC
CDR3 protein: CASSASGGENQETQYF

CDR3 length: 15
D gene: TRBD2
V gene: TRBV5-1
clone size: once
J gene: TRBJ2-1
CDR3 DNA: TGCGCCAGTATGTCTCGCGGGAGTAAATACAATGAGCAGTTCTTC
CDR3 protein: CASMSRGSKYNEQFF

CDR3 length: 16
D gene: -
V gene: TRBV6-4
clone size: -
J gene: TRBJ2-1
CDR3 DNA: TGTGCCAGCAGTGACTCGAGTGTAAGCTCCTACAATGAGCAGTTCTTC
CDR3 protein: CASSDSSVSSYNEQFF

CDR3 length: 14
D gene: -
V gene: TRBV9
clone size: -
J gene: TRBJ1-6
CDR3 DNA: TGTGCCAGCAGCGTAGGACAGGAGAATTCACCCCTCCACTTT
CDR3 protein: CASSVGQENSPLHF

CDR3 length: 14
D gene: -
V gene: TRBV18
clone size: -
J gene: TRBJ2-2
CDR3 DNA: TGTGCCAGCTCACCACCCTCGGGCACCGGGGAGCTGTTTTTT
CDR3 protein: CASSPPSGTGELFF

CDR3 length: 16
D gene: -
V gene: TRBV4-3
clone size: -
J gene: TRBJ1-4
CDR3 DNA: TGCGCCAGCAGCCAATTCTTAGGGGGAGATAATGAAAAACTGTTTTTT
CDR3 protein: CASSQFLGGDNEKLFF

CDR3 length: 17
D gene: -
V gene: TRBV21-1
clone size: once
J gene: TRBJ1-6
CDR3 DNA: TGTGCCAGCAGCAAAGCTGCGGTTAGCTCCTATAATTCACCCCTCCACTTT
CDR3 protein: CASSKAAVSSYNSPLHF

CDR3 length: 15
D gene: TRBD1
V gene: TRBV2
clone size: -
J gene: TRBJ2-3
CDR3 DNA: TGTGCCAGCAGTGTAAGGGACAGAAGCACAGATACGCAGTATTTT
CDR3 protein: CASSVRDRSTDTQYF

CDR3 length: 16
D gene: -
V gene: TRBV4-2
clone size: -
J gene: TRBJ1-5
CDR3 DNA: TGTGCCAGCAGCCAATTTCCAGGGAATGGCAATCAGCCCCAGCATTTT
CDR3 protein: CASSQFPGNGNQPQHF

CDR3 length: 15
D gene: TRBD2
V gene: TRBV10-1
clone size: -
J gene: TRBJ2-1
CDR3 DNA: TGCGCCAGCAGGCCGGGGGTGGGCGGGAGGAATGAGCAGTTCTTC
CDR3 protein: CASRPGVGGRNEQFF